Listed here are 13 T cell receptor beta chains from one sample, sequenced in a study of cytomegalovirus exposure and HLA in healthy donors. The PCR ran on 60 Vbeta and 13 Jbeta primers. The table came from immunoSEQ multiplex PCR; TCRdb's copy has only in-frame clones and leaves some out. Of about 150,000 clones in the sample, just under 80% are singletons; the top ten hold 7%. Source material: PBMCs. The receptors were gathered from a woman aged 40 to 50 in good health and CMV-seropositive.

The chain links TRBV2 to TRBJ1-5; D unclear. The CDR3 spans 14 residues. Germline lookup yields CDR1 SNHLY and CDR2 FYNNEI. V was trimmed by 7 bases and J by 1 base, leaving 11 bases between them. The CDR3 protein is CASTGDPSNQPQHF. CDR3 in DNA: TGTGCCAGCACCGGGGATCCGAGCAATCAGCCCCAGCATTTT.

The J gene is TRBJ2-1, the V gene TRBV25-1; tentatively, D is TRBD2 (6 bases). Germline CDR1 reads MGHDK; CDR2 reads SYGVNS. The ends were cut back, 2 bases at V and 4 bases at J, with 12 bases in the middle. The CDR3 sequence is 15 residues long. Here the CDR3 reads CASSEVPGGYNEQFF. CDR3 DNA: TGTGCCAGCAGTGAAGTCCCCGGGGGATACAATGAGCAGTTCTTC.

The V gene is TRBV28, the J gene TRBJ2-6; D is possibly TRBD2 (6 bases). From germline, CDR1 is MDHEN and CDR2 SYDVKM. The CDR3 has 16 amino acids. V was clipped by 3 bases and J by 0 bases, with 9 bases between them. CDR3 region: CASSLGDFSGANVLTF. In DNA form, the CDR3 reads TGTGCCAGCAGTTTGGGGGACTTCTCTGGGGCCAACGTCCTGACTTTC.

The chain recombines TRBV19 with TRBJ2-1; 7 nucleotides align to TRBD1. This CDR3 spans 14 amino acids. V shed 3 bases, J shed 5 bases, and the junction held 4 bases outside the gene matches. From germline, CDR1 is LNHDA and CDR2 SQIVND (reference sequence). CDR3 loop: CASSITGADNEQFF. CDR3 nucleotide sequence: TGTGCCAGTAGTATCACAGGGGCAGACAATGAGCAGTTCTTC.

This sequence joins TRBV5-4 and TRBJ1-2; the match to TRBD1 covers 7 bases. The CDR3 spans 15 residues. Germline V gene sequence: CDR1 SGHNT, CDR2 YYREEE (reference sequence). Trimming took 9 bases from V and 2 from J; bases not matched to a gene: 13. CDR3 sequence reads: CAIPAPTTGNYGYTF. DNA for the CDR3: TGTGCCATCCCGGCCCCGACGACAGGGAACTATGGCTACACCTTC.

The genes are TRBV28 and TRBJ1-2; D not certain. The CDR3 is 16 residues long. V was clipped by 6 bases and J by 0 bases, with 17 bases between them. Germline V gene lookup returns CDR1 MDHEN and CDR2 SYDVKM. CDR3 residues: CASRGPTAQANYGYTF. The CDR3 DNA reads TGTGCCAGCAGGGGCCCAACTGCCCAAGCTAACTATGGCTACACCTTC.

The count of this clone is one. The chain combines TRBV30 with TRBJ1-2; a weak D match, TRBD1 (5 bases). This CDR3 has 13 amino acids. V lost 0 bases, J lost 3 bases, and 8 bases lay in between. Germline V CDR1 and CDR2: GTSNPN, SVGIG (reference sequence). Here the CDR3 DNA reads TGTGCCTGGAGTGTAGGGGAATACTATGGCTACACCTTC. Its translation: CAWSVGEYYGYTF.

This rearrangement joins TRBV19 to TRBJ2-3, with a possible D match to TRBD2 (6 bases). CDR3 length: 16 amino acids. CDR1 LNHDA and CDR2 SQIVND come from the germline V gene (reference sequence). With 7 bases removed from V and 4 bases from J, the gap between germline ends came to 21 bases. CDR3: CASTMGGLPPPDTQYF. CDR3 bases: TGTGCCAGTACCATGGGGGGACTCCCCCCACCAGATACGCAGTATTTT.

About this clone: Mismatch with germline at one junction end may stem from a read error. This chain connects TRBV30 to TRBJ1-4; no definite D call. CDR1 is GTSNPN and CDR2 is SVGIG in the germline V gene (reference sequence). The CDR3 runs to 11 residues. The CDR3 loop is CARSNNEKLFF. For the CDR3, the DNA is TGTGCCCGGAGCAATAATGAAAAACTGTTTTTT.

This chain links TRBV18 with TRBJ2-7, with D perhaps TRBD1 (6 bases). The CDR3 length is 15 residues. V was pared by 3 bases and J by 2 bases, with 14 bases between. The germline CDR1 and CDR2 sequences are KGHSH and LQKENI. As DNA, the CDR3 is TGTGCCAGCTCACCCAGGACGAGGGGGACCTACGAGCAGTACTTC. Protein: CASSPRTRGTYEQYF.

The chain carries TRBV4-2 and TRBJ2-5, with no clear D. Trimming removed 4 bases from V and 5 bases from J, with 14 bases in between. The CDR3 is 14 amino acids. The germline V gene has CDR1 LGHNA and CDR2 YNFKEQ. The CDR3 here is CASSLSTALETQYF. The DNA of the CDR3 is TGTGCCAGCAGCCTTTCGACTGCGCTGGAGACCCAGTACTTC.

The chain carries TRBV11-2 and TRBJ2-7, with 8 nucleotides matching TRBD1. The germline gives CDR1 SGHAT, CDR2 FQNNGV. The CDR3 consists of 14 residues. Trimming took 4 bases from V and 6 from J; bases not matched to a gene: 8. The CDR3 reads CASSSVRTGFEQYF. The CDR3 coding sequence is TGTGCCAGCAGCTCCGTTAGGACAGGGTTCGAGCAGTACTTC.

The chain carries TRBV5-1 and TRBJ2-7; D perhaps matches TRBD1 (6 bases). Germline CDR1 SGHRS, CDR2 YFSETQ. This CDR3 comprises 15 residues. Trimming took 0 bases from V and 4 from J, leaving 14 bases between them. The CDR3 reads CASSLDGQLLYEQYF. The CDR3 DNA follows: TGCGCCAGCAGCTTGGATGGACAGCTACTATACGAGCAGTACTTC.